This TCR beta chain stems from a study of shared clonotypes between healthy human individuals. CDR3 size: 14 residues. V was pared by 6 bases and J by 8 bases, with 12 bases of the junction left unmatched. Germline V gene data show CDR1 as MDHEN and CDR2 as SYDVKM. Assay: immunoSEQ multiplex PCR; the TCRdb copy retains only in-frame clones and omits some. The sample includes some 1.5 million clones, 95% to 99% of them seen just once. The V call is TRBV28, the J call TRBJ1-2; 7 bases are shared with TRBD1. The source material was naive CD4+ T cells sorted from blood. Subset described: CD45RA+ positively selected. This TCR derives from a man in his thirties or forties in good health. The CDR3 loop reads CASREGQRVTGYTF. The CDR3 DNA sequence: TGTGCCAGCAGAGAGGGACAGCGTGTAACGGGCTACACCTTC.